The 8 T cell receptor beta chains given below trace back to one sample, sequenced in a study of cytomegalovirus exposure and HLA in healthy donors. The PCR used 60 Vbeta and 13 Jbeta primers. TCRdb's copy holds only in-frame clones and misses some; the assay was immunoSEQ multiplex PCR. The sample shows over 100,000 clones, around 84% of them seen only once. The sequenced sample was PBMCs. These receptor sequences come from a man aged 25-45 years in good health and CMV-seropositive.

J is TRBJ1-2 and V is TRBV6-1; 8 nucleotides agree with TRBD1. This CDR3 contains 14 residues. Looked up from germline, CDR1 is MNHNS and CDR2 is SASEGT. V lost 8 bases to trimming and J lost 2 bases; unmatched junction nucleotides: 7. CDR3 DNA sequence: TGTGCCAGCGATGGGACAGGAAACAACTATGGCTACACCTTC. Amino acid sequence: CASDGTGNNYGYTF.

This chain links TRBV30 with TRBJ1-5; D is possibly TRBD1 (6 bases). Germline lookup yields CDR1 GTSNPN and CDR2 SVGIG (reference sequence). With 0 bases removed from V and 7 bases from J, the gap between germline ends came to 10 bases. The CDR3 length is 13 residues. CDR3 sequence reads: CAWSVRGGQPQHF. In nucleotides, the CDR3 is TGTGCCTGGAGTGTAAGGGGGGGACAGCCCCAGCATTTT. Looking up the rest from reference TRBV30 and TRBJ1-5 gives the full variable domain: SQTIHQWPATLVQPVGSPLSLECTVEGTSNPNLYWYRQAAGRGLQLLFYSVGIGQISSEVPQNLSASRPQDRQFILSSKKLLLSDSGFYLCAWSVRGGQPQHFGDGTRLSIL.

This CDR3 is CASSLEQGNNEKLFF. In nucleotides, the CDR3 is TGTGCCAGCAGCTTGGAACAGGGGAACAATGAAAAACTGTTTTTT. This chain links TRBV5-6 with TRBJ1-4; 7 bases agree with TRBD1. Germline loops: CDR1 SGHDT, CDR2 YYEEEE. The CDR3 is 15 amino acids. V shed 0 bases and J 5 bases; nucleotides not matched to a gene: 4.

The chain combines TRBV10-3 with TRBJ1-2; 7 nucleotides align to TRBD1. The trim removed 7 bases at V and 0 bases at J, leaving 17 bases unmatched. This CDR3 spans 18 amino acids. Germline lookup yields CDR1 ENHRY and CDR2 SYGVKD. In DNA, the CDR3 is TGTGCCATCACCAGTGTCGAGACAGGGAGTCCCGCTAACTATGGCTACACCTTC. This codes for CAITSVETGSPANYGYTF.

This clone was picked up a small number of times. V gene TRBV6-5 combines with J gene TRBJ1-1, with 8 bases matching TRBD1. This CDR3 is 13 amino acids long. V shed 6 bases, J shed 4 bases, and the junction held 4 bases outside the gene matches. Germline loops: CDR1 MNHEY, CDR2 SVGAGI. CDR3 in DNA: TGTGCCAGCAGAAGACAGGGGAGCACTGAAGCTTTCTTT. Amino acids: CASRRQGSTEAFF.

Sample share makes this clone medium-sized. The V and J genes are TRBV27 and TRBJ1-4; TRBD1 is a possible D gene (5 bases). Germline CDR1 is MNHEY and CDR2 is SMNVEV (reference sequence). V lost 4 bases and J lost 4, with 13 bases in between. There are 15 residues in the CDR3. CDR3 DNA sequence: TGTGCCAGCAGTTATCAAGACAGAAGTAATGAAAAACTGTTTTTT. It is translated as CASSYQDRSNEKLFF.

A few counts support this clone. This sequence joins TRBV21-1 and TRBJ1-1; the table's D call of TRBD1 was not tested on the DNA. TRBV21-1 is reported as a pseudogene. CDR3 length: 17 residues. CDR3 region: CASSGTATITMNTEAFF. CDR3 nucleotides: TGTGCCAGCAGTGGGACAGCAACAATTACTATGAACACTGAAGCTTTCTTT.

This clone has more than one count but fewer than ten. V is TRBV5-4 and J is TRBJ2-3, with 11 positions matching TRBD1. Germline trimming cut 4 bases from V and 5 bases from J; bases unmatched to any gene: 6. Germline CDR1 SGHNT, CDR2 YYREEE (reference sequence). This CDR3 region has 15 residues. CDR3 protein: CASSPRTGGGDTQYF. The CDR3 DNA reads as TGTGCCAGCAGCCCCCGGACAGGGGGCGGAGATACGCAGTATTTT.